The next 28 T cell receptor beta chains were all read from a single sample in a study of shared clonotypes between healthy human individuals. Some clones are missing from TCRdb's copy, which holds only in-frame ones; the method was immunoSEQ multiplex PCR. The sample lists 2 million to 2.5 million clones, around 95% seen once, with less than 0.15% in the top ten. Sequencing input: naive CD4+ T cells sorted from blood. This sample's subset: CD45RA+ positively selected. Source of these receptors: a man aged 18 to 29 in good health.

The chain is built from TRBV11-2 and TRBJ2-3; D may be TRBD1 (5 bases). This CDR3 spans 14 amino acids. Trimming left V 5 bases short and J 0 bases short, with 9 bases between. Germline-derived CDR1 and CDR2 are SGHAT and FQNNGV. The CDR3 protein is CASSEQVSTDTQYF. The CDR3 DNA follows: TGTGCCAGCAGCGAACAGGTGAGCACAGATACGCAGTATTTT.

The rearrangement uses TRBV29-1 and TRBJ2-5; D unclear. Per the germline V gene, CDR1 is SQVTM and CDR2 is ANQGSEA. V was cut by 8 bases and J by 4 bases, with 17 bases left in between. This CDR3 region has 13 residues. The CDR3, as DNA: TGCAGCTCTTCAGGCTCCTCTCCAGAGACCCAGTACTTC. Amino acids: CSSSGSSPETQYF.

The rearrangement uses TRBV10-3 and TRBJ2-3; 7 bases fit TRBD2. V shed 6 bases, J shed 2 bases, and the junction held 14 bases outside the gene matches. Germline V gives CDR1 ENHRY, CDR2 SYGVKD. This CDR3 is 17 amino acids long. The DNA of the CDR3 is TGTGCCATCAGCCGTAGGTTGGGCGGGAGCTCCACAGATACGCAGTATTTT. It specifies CAISRRLGGSSTDTQYF.

This clone was observed a handful of times. The genes are TRBV6-1 and TRBJ1-2; the D is unclear. Germline CDR1 reads MNHNS; CDR2 reads SASEGT. Trimming left V 8 bases short and J 9 bases short, with 13 bases between. CDR3 length: 11 amino acids. CDR3 sequence: CASDEGSRYTF. Written as DNA, the CDR3 is TGTGCCAGCGATGAGGGTTCGCGCTACACCTTC.

This clone was found once. The chain is built from TRBV11-2 and TRBJ2-1; D uncertain. CDR1 is SGHAT and CDR2 is FQNNGV in the germline V gene. The length of the CDR3 is 12 residues. Trimming removed 4 bases from V and 9 bases from J, with 10 bases in between. CDR3 amino acids: CASSSPALEQFF. DNA of the CDR3: TGTGCCAGCAGCTCGCCAGCTCTTGAGCAGTTCTTC.

J is TRBJ1-2 and V is TRBV9, with TRBD1 as a possible D gene (6 bases). The CDR3 has 19 amino acids. Trimming removed 0 bases at V and 3 bases at J, with 24 bases between. The V gene's germline CDR1 is SGDLS and CDR2 YYNGEE. In nucleotides, the CDR3 is TGTGCCAGCAGCGTAGCTTCTGTAGGGGGGGCGCGAGAATACTATGGCTACACCTTC. Translating it yields CASSVASVGGAREYYGYTF. The variable domain in full, completed from reference TRBV9 and TRBJ1-2, reads DSGVTQTPKHLITATGQRVTLRCSPRSGDLSVYWYQQSLDQGLQFLIQYYNGEERAKGNILERFSAQQFPDLHSELNLSSLELGDSALYFCASSVASVGGAREYYGYTFGSGTRLTVV.

Note on this clone: Distinct nucleotide sequences in the sample also encode this CDR3. The V gene is TRBV9, the J gene TRBJ1-5; D gene uncertain. The V and J ends lost 0 bases and 3 bases respectively, with 10 bases between them. Germline CDR1 reads SGDLS; CDR2 reads YYNGEE. The CDR3 length is 15 residues. The CDR3 coding sequence is TGTGCCAGCAGCGTAGAGGCGGGTTCCAATCAGCCCCAGCATTTT. Its protein is CASSVEAGSNQPQHF.

The V call is TRBV6-6, the J call TRBJ1-6, with a tentative D call TRBD1 (6 bases). This CDR3 is built from 14 residues. The germline V gene has CDR1 MNHNY and CDR2 SVGAGI (reference sequence). V lost 2 bases and J lost 7, with 9 bases in between. Here the CDR3 reads CASSYGQTNSPLHF. The CDR3 nucleotides read TGTGCCAGCAGTTACGGACAGACGAATTCACCCCTCCACTTT.

The chain uses TRBV7-9 and TRBJ2-6; D gene unclear. This CDR3 spans 17 amino acids. Trimming removed 5 bases from V and 0 bases from J, with 14 bases in between. Germline V lookup: CDR1 SEHNR, CDR2 FQNEAQ (reference sequence). The CDR3 sequence is CASSHFLSDSGANVLTF. DNA of the CDR3: TGTGCCAGCAGCCACTTTCTTTCTGACTCTGGGGCCAACGTCCTGACTTTC. The complete variable domain, with remaining parts taken from reference TRBV7-9 and TRBJ2-6, reads DTGVSQNPRHKITKRGQNVTFRCDPISEHNRLYWYRQTLGQGPEFLTYFQNEAQLEKSRLLSDRFSAERPKGSFSTLEIQRTEQGDSAMYLCASSHFLSDSGANVLTFGAGSRLTVL.

This clone occurred once. This chain links TRBV5-1 with TRBJ1-3; possibly TRBD1 for D (5 bases). CDR3 length equals 16 residues. Trimming removed 7 bases at V and 0 bases at J, with 17 bases between. Germline V gives CDR1 SGHRS, CDR2 YFSETQ. This CDR3 reads CASSVGGTDSGNTIYF. The CDR3 region has the DNA TGCGCCAGCTCCGTTGGAGGGACCGACTCTGGAAACACCATATATTTT.

The chain links TRBV6-5 to TRBJ2-7, with a possible D match to TRBD2 (7 bases). CDR3 length: 14 amino acids. V shed 6 bases and J shed 3 bases, with 15 bases lying between them. Germline V gives CDR1 MNHEY, CDR2 SVGAGI. The chain's CDR3 is CASRKGGAIYEQYF. CDR3 DNA: TGTGCCAGCAGGAAGGGGGGGGCGATCTACGAGCAGTACTTC.

The chain uses TRBV6-1 and TRBJ1-2, with 8 bases matching TRBD1. V dropped 6 bases and J dropped 4; count of bases not matched to a gene: 7. Germline CDR1 is MNHNS and CDR2 is SASEGT. The CDR3 is 14 amino acids. The CDR3 region is CASRSTGGGYGYTF. The CDR3 region has the DNA TGTGCCAGCAGGAGTACAGGGGGAGGCTATGGCTACACCTTC.

The chain carries TRBV6-1 and TRBJ2-3; the D is unclear. The CDR3 runs to 12 residues. The germline gives CDR1 MNHNS, CDR2 SASEGT. Trimming removed 8 bases at V and 1 base at J, with 7 bases between. CDR3 DNA: TGTGCCAGCCTCCCGGGCACAGATACGCAGTATTTT. Translated: CASLPGTDTQYF.

The chain is built from TRBV29-1 and TRBJ1-2, with D perhaps TRBD1 (6 bases). The V end lost 2 bases, the J end lost 2 bases, and 12 bases lay between the germline ends. CDR3 length: 14 residues. CDR1 is SQVTM, CDR2 ANQGSEA, per germline. Here the CDR3 DNA reads TGCAGCGTTGAACAGGGGAAAGCCAACTATGGCTACACCTTC. Its protein product is CSVEQGKANYGYTF.

The gene calls are TRBV6-1 and TRBJ2-5; 7 nucleotides agree with TRBD1. Trimming at V came to 7 bases and at J to 4 bases, leaving 9 bases not matched to a gene. CDR1 is MNHNS and CDR2 is SASEGT in the germline V gene. This CDR3 spans 14 amino acids. CDR3 bases: TGTGCCAGCAACCCGACAGGGTGGGGAGAGACCCAGTACTTC. Amino acid sequence: CASNPTGWGETQYF.

This chain uses TRBV10-3 with TRBJ2-3; TRBD2 matches 8 bases. Germline V gene lookup returns CDR1 ENHRY and CDR2 SYGVKD. The ends lost 6 bases at V and 0 bases at J; junction bases unmatched: 8. There are 16 residues in the CDR3. DNA for the CDR3: TGTGCCATCAGCGCCGGGACTAGAGATAGCACAGATACGCAGTATTTT. This encodes CAISAGTRDSTDTQYF.

The chain links TRBV7-9 to TRBJ2-7, with TRBD2 as a possible D gene (5 bases). Trimming stripped 4 bases from V and 6 bases from J, with 16 bases between. The CDR3 loop spans 14 amino acids. Germline lookup yields CDR1 SEHNR and CDR2 FQNEAQ (reference sequence). This CDR3 reads CASSSAPTSSEQYF. DNA of the CDR3: TGTGCCAGCAGCTCCGCACCTACTAGTAGCGAGCAGTACTTC.

CDR3 nucleotide sequence: TGTGCCAGCTCACAGTCCGGGACTAGCGCCAACGATGAGCAGTTCTTC. It encodes CASSQSGTSANDEQFF. The J gene is TRBJ2-1, the V gene TRBV18; the match to TRBD2 covers 10 bases. In germline, CDR1 is KGHSH, CDR2 LQKENI. This CDR3 has 16 residues. The ends lost 4 bases at V and 8 bases at J; junction bases unmatched: 11.

This chain joins TRBV5-4 and TRBJ2-3; TRBD1 matches at 9 bases. V shed 5 bases, J shed 5 bases, and the junction held 6 bases outside the gene matches. This CDR3 contains 14 residues. The germline V gene has CDR1 SGHNT and CDR2 YYREEE (reference sequence). The CDR3 reads CASRSGQGQDTQYF. The CDR3 DNA sequence: TGTGCCAGCAGGAGCGGACAGGGGCAAGATACGCAGTATTTT.

This clone was recorded only once. This chain uses TRBV6-5 with TRBJ1-2; TRBD1 is a possible D gene (6 bases). The CDR3 length is 15 residues. Germline lookup yields CDR1 MNHEY and CDR2 SVGAGI. Trimming left V 0 bases short and J 4 bases short, with 12 bases between. In DNA form, the CDR3 reads TGTGCCAGCAGTTACTCTTTACAGGGCGGCTATGGCTACACCTTC. It yields the protein CASSYSLQGGYGYTF.

The gene calls are TRBV30 and TRBJ2-5; tentatively, D is TRBD1 (5 bases). Germline CDR1 and CDR2: GTSNPN and SVGIG (reference sequence). V lost 0 bases, J lost 4 bases, and 9 bases lay in between. This CDR3 has 13 amino acids. The CDR3 DNA follows: TGTGCCTGGAGTGTAAGGACAACAGAGACCCAGTACTTC. This translates into CAWSVRTTETQYF.

The chain is built from TRBV10-2 and TRBJ1-2; the D gene is possibly TRBD1 (6 bases). Germline V lookup: CDR1 WSHSY, CDR2 SAAADI. This CDR3 comprises 14 residues. V lost 2 bases, J lost 4 bases, and 11 bases lay in between. CDR3 DNA: TGCGCCAGCAGTGAGCTGGGGGCTTTCTATGGCTACACCTTC. Residues: CASSELGAFYGYTF.

The chain joins TRBV7-2 to TRBJ2-2; maybe TRBD2 (6 bases). The CDR3 extends over 14 amino acids. The V end was cut by 5 bases, the J end by 5 bases, with 12 bases between. Germline assignment: CDR1 SGHTA and CDR2 FQGNSA. The CDR3 is CASSPLRGTGELFF. The CDR3 bases are TGTGCCAGCAGCCCGTTGCGGGGAACCGGGGAGCTGTTTTTT.

V is TRBV19 and J is TRBJ1-5; the D gene is possibly TRBD1 (6 bases). Trimming stripped 8 bases from V and 1 base from J, with 15 bases between. Germline V gene data show CDR1 as LNHDA and CDR2 as SQIVND (reference sequence). The CDR3 sequence is 15 residues long. In DNA form, the CDR3 reads TGTGCCAGTCGCAGCAGGGGAGGAAGCAATCAGCCCCAGCATTTT. It yields the protein CASRSRGGSNQPQHF.

In its sample, this clone was seen once. The CDR3 protein is CSVEKMGLSTGELFF. In nucleotides, the CDR3 is TGCAGCGTTGAAAAAATGGGACTTTCGACCGGGGAGCTGTTTTTT. The chain carries TRBV29-1 and TRBJ2-2; D may be TRBD2 (6 bases). This CDR3 spans 15 amino acids. Germline V lookup: CDR1 SQVTM, CDR2 ANQGSEA. The germline V and J ends were trimmed by 2 bases and 5 bases, with 15 bases remaining between them.

The genes are TRBV2 and TRBJ2-7, with a tentative D call TRBD1 (5 bases). Germline-derived CDR1 and CDR2 are SNHLY and FYNNEI. CDR3 size: 12 residues. V was pared by 4 bases and J by 2 bases, with 6 bases between. CDR3 loop: CASSGQPYEQYF. The CDR3 DNA sequence: TGTGCCAGCAGTGGACAGCCCTACGAGCAGTACTTC. The variable domain in full, completed from reference TRBV2 and TRBJ2-7, reads EPEVTQTPSHQVTQMGQEVILRCVPISNHLYFYWYRQILGQKVEFLVSFYNNEISEKSEIFDDQFSVERPDGSNFTLKIRSTKLEDSAMYFCASSGQPYEQYFGPGTRLTVT.

This clone was observed a single time. This sequence joins TRBV5-1 and TRBJ2-3; D not resolved. The CDR3 sequence is 14 residues long. The germline gives CDR1 SGHRS, CDR2 YFSETQ. The ends were cut back, 6 bases at V and 6 bases at J, with 17 bases in the middle. CDR3 coding DNA: TGCGCCAGCACGGTGTCCGCCGTGGGGGATACGCAGTATTTT. It specifies CASTVSAVGDTQYF.

For the CDR3, the DNA is TGTGCCTGGAGTGTTGGGGGGTTAAGCAATCAGCCCCAGCATTTT. This translates into CAWSVGGLSNQPQHF. This chain joins TRBV30 and TRBJ1-5; tentatively, D is TRBD1 (5 bases). V lost 0 bases and J 1 base, leaving 10 bases between the germline ends. This CDR3 is 15 amino acids long. Germline CDR1 and CDR2: GTSNPN and SVGIG (reference sequence).